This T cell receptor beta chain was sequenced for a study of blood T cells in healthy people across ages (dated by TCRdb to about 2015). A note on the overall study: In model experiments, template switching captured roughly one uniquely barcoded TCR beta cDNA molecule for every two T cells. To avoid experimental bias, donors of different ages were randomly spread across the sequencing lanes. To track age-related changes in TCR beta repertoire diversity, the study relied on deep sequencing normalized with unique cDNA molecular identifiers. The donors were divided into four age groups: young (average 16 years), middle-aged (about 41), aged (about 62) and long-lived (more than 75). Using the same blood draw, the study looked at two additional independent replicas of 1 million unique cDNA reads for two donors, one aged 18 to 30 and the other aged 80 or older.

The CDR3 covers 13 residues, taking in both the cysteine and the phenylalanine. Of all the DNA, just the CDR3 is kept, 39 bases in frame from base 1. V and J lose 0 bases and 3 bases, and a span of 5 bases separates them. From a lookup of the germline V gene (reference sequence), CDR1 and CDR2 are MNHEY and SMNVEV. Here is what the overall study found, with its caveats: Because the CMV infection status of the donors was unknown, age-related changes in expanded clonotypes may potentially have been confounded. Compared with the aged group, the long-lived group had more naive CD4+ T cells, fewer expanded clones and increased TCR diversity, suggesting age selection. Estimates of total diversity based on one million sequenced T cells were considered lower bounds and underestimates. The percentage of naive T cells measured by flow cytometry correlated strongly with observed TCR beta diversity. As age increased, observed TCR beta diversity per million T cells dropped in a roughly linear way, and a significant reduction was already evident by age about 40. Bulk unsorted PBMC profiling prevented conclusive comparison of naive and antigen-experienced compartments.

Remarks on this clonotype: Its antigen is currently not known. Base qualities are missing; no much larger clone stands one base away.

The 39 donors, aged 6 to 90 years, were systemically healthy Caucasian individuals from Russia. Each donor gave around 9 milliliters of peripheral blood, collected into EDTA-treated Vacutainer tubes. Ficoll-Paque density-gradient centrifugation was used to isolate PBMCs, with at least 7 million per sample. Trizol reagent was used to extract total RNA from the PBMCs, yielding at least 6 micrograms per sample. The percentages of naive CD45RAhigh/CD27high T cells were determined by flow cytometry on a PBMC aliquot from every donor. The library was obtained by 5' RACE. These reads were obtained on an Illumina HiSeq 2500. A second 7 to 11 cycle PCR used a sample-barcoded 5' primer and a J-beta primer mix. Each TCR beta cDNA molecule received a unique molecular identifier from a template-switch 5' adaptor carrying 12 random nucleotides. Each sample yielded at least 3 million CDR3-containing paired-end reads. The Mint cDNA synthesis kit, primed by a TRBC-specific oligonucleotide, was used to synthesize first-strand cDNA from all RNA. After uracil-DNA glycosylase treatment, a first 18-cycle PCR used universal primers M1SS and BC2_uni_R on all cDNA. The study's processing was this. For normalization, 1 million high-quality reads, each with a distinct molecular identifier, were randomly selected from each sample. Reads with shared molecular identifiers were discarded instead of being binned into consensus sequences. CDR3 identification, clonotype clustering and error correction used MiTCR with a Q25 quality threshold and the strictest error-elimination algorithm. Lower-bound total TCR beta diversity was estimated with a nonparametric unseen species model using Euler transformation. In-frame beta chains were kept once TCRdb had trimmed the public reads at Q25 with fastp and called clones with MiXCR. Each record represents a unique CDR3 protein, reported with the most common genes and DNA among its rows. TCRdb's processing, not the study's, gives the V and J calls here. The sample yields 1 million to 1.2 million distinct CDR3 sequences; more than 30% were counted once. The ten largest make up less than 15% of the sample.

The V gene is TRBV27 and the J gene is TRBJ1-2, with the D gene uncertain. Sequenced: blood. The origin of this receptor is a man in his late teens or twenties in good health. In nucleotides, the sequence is TGTGCCAGCAGTTTATCCAGCCACTATGGCTACACCTTC. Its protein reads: CASSLSSHYGYTF.